This TCR beta chain was recorded in a study of CD8 T cells in ankylosing spondylitis. General observations from the study: In synovial fluid and blood from reactive arthritis, some motif variants were previously reported. Among TCR beta sequences, a motif of several highly homologous variants appeared characteristic of ankylosing spondylitis blood. Clones linked to the disease showed a CD8+ phenotype. They occurred at relatively low frequencies in peripheral blood.

Germline CDR1 and CDR2: SGDLS and YYNGEE. The CDR3 consists of 14 residues. V lost 4 bases and J lost 0, with 8 bases in between. This clonotype has a handful of counts. The antigen is undetermined. The authors made TCR beta libraries by quantitative 5'-RACE with molecular barcodes. TCRdb reanalysed the 5' RACE reads using MiXCR and keeps one entry per CDR3 protein. This sample has around 280,000 distinct CDR3 sequences; about 19% occur once, and the top ten carry roughly 7.3%. The receptor was derived from a male donor with ankylosing spondylitis or in good health (not recorded which). J is TRBJ1-5 and V is TRBV9, with a weak D call TRBD1 (5 bases). Sequences were obtained from blood, either unsorted or a sorted T cell fraction (not recorded which). CDR3 residues: CASSQGSSNQPQHF. In DNA, the CDR3 is TGTGCCAGCAGCCAGGGTTCTAGCAATCAGCCCCAGCATTTT. Combining the CDR3 with reference TRBV9 and TRBJ1-5 gives the whole variable domain DSGVTQTPKHLITATGQRVTLRCSPRSGDLSVYWYQQSLDQGLQFLIQYYNGEERAKGNILERFSAQQFPDLHSELNLSSLELGDSALYFCASSQGSSNQPQHFGDGTRLSIL.